The subject of this entry is one T cell receptor (beta chain). Its antigen remains unidentified. The data stem from a study of T cell responses to AZD1222 COVID-19 vaccine. Study observations and caveats: Increases in Spike-specific TCR breadth and depth were seen after two AZD1222 doses. AZD1222 recipients seropositive at baseline numbered only five to seven.

Germline CDR1 reads SGHRS; CDR2 reads YFSETQ. The CDR3 is made up of 16 amino acids. Germline trimming cut 3 bases from V and 5 bases from J; bases unmatched to any gene: 14. Method: immunoSEQ multiplex PCR; TCRdb's copy keeps in-frame clones and lacks some. There are 150,000 to 160,000 clones in the sample; about 88% occur only once, and around 3% lies in the top ten. The specimen was peripheral blood, collected on day 0 of AZD1222 vaccination. The chain uses TRBV5-1 and TRBJ2-7; 7 nucleotides align to TRBD1. The receptor was isolated from an adult in good health. The CDR3 DNA reads TGCGCCAGCAGCTCGGACCTCAGACAGGGAGCAGACGAGCAGTACTTC. Translation: CASSSDLRQGADEQYF.